The 2 T cell receptor beta chains listed next were all sequenced from one sample in a study of blood T cells in healthy people across ages. Sample-barcoded 5' priming and a J-beta primer mix drove a second PCR of about 6 to 12 cycles. TCRdb reprocessed the 5' RACE reads with MiXCR, giving one entry per CDR3 protein. The sample includes about 1.8 million distinct CDR3 sequences, about 50% seen only once; the top ten take more than 2%. The sequenced material came from blood. Receptor source: a woman aged 35 to 49 in good health.

This clonotype has just a few counts. V usage is TRBV27 and J usage is TRBJ2-1, with 12 bases that match TRBD1. The CDR3 contains 15 residues. In germline, CDR1 is MNHEY, CDR2 SMNVEV (reference sequence). V gave up 3 bases and J gave up 9 bases; unmatched junction bases: 6. The CDR3 sequence is CASSLGQGASGEQFF. The CDR3 DNA sequence: TGTGCCAGCAGTTTGGGACAGGGGGCGTCTGGTGAGCAGTTCTTC.

The CDR3 region has the DNA TGCAGTGCTAGAGACCAGACAGGTCGAAATCAGCCCCAGCATTTT. It translates to CSARDQTGRNQPQHF. This chain joins TRBV20-1 and TRBJ1-5; tentative D call: TRBD1 (6 bases). The CDR3 extends over 15 amino acids. The ends were cut back, 0 bases at V and 4 bases at J, with 13 bases in the middle. Germline-derived CDR1 and CDR2 are DFQATT and SNEGSKA (reference sequence).